This entry lists 29 T cell receptor beta chains sequenced from one sample in a study of CD8 T cells in Susac syndrome. cDNA came from about 0.5 to 1 ug RNA primed by random hexamers. MiXCR was run by TCRdb on the immunoSEQ multiplex PCR reads, yielding one entry per CDR3 protein. The sample shows about 180,000 distinct CDR3 sequences, about 93% of them seen only once. Source material: CD4+ T cells from PBMCs. All receptors come from a human donor with multiple sclerosis.

The J gene is TRBJ1-1, the V gene TRBV2; D is unclear. Trimming took off 7 bases at V and 0 bases at J, with 12 bases between the two ends. The CDR3 is made up of 14 amino acids. Germline CDR1 reads SNHLY; CDR2 reads FYNNEI. CDR3 in DNA: TGTGCCAGCATCGTTGGGCAGATGAACACTGAAGCTTTCTTT. It translates to CASIVGQMNTEAFF.

Comments on this clonotype: The conserved final phenylalanine or tryptophan is absent from the CDR3, which likely points to a read error. The limits of the CDR3 on the DNA are not certain, so only TCRdb's listed CDR3 is given. The CDR3 is CSVDLQGNEQLC. The chain links TRBV29-1 to TRBJ2-1; whether TRBD1, the table's D call, matches the DNA was not checked. Germline assignment: CDR1 SQVTM and CDR2 ANQGSEA. The CDR3 comprises 12 residues, both ends counted.

The gene calls are TRBV11-2 and TRBJ2-2; D not resolved. The CDR3 runs to 13 residues. V lost 1 base to trimming and J lost 2 bases, with 2 bases between them. The germline gives CDR1 SGHAT, CDR2 FQNNGV. The CDR3 sequence: CASSLANTGELFF. The DNA for the CDR3 is TGTGCCAGCAGCTTAGCCAACACCGGGGAGCTGTTTTTT. The full variable domain, in which reference TRBV11-2 and TRBJ2-2 provide the parts outside the CDR3, is EAGVAQSPRYKIIEKRQSVAFWCNPISGHATLYWYQQILGQGPKLLIQFQNNGVVDDSQLPKDRFSAERLKGVDSTLKIQPAKLEDSAVYLCASSLANTGELFFGEGSRLTVL.

This chain joins TRBV6-5 and TRBJ2-1, with D possibly being TRBD1 (6 bases). Germline V gene data show CDR1 as MNHEY and CDR2 as SVGAGI. The CDR3 is 14 amino acids. Trimming removed 6 bases at V and 7 bases at J, with 16 bases between. This CDR3 reads CASSLSQGRNEQFF. The CDR3 nucleotides read TGTGCCAGCAGCTTATCTCAGGGGCGGAATGAGCAGTTCTTC.

This chain uses TRBV29-1 with TRBJ2-5; tentative D call: TRBD1 (5 bases). The length of the CDR3 is 11 residues. Germline-derived CDR1 and CDR2 are SQVTM and ANQGSEA. Trimming pared 6 bases from V and 4 bases from J, leaving 9 bases between. CDR3 region: CSVRQLETQYF. CDR3 in DNA: TGCAGCGTCCGACAGTTAGAGACCCAGTACTTC.

The chain uses TRBV20-1 and TRBJ1-1; D gene uncertain. Germline values: CDR1 DFQATT, CDR2 SNEGSKA (reference sequence). V was clipped by 0 bases and J by 0 bases, with 5 bases between them. The CDR3 runs 13 residues. CDR3 DNA: TGCAGTGCTAGAGATCTTGTGAACACTGAAGCTTTCTTT. Amino acids: CSARDLVNTEAFF.

This rearrangement joins TRBV6-5 to TRBJ2-7; 8 bases align to TRBD1. The ends lost 5 bases at V and 3 bases at J; junction bases unmatched: 6. The germline CDR1 and CDR2 sequences are MNHEY and SVGAGI. The CDR3 totals 14 residues. CDR3 nucleotides: TGTGCCAGCAGTGCCGGGACAGGTGTCTACGAGCAGTACTTC. Translated, it gives CASSAGTGVYEQYF.

This chain joins TRBV12-5 and TRBJ2-1; 9 bases line up with TRBD1. V shed 7 bases, J shed 5 bases, and the junction held 6 bases outside the gene matches. The CDR3 loop spans 14 amino acids. Germline lookup yields CDR1 LGHNT and CDR2 FRNRAP. CDR3 DNA sequence: TGTGCTAGTGCGCCGACAGGGGGAGACAATGAGCAGTTCTTC. Its protein product is CASAPTGGDNEQFF. The whole variable domain, remainder taken from reference TRBV12-5 and TRBJ2-1, is DARVTQTPRHKVTEMGQEVTMRCQPILGHNTVFWYRQTMMQGLELLAYFRNRAPLDDSGMPKDRFSAEMPDATLATLKIQPSEPRDSAVYFCASAPTGGDNEQFFGPGTRLTVL.

The V and J genes are TRBV18 and TRBJ1-2; the D gene is possibly TRBD1 (6 bases). The CDR3 totals 14 residues. V lost 6 bases, J lost 4 bases, and 15 bases lay in between. The germline gives CDR1 KGHSH, CDR2 LQKENI. CDR3 nucleotides: TGTGCCAGCTCCTTCGACCAGGACAGCTATGGCTACACCTTC. Translation gives CASSFDQDSYGYTF. Using reference TRBV18 and TRBJ1-2 for the parts outside the CDR3, the full variable domain is NAGVMQNPRHLVRRRGQEARLRCSPMKGHSHVYWYRQLPEEGLKFMVYLQKENIIDESGMPKERFSAEFPKEGPSILRIQQVVRGDSAAYFCASSFDQDSYGYTFGSGTRLTVV.

The chain combines TRBV11-1 with TRBJ2-5; D is possibly TRBD1 (6 bases). In germline, CDR1 is SGHAT, CDR2 FQDESV (reference sequence). This CDR3 is built from 14 residues. V gave up 4 bases and J gave up 2 bases, with 11 bases separating them. CDR3 nucleotide sequence: TGTGCCAGCAGCTATGGACAGACACAAGAGACCCAGTACTTC. Its translation is CASSYGQTQETQYF. The full variable domain, in which reference TRBV11-1 and TRBJ2-5 provide the parts outside the CDR3, is EAEVAQSPRYKITEKSQAVAFWCDPISGHATLYWYRQILGQGPELLVQFQDESVVDDSQLPKDRFSAERLKGVDSTLKIQPAELGDSAMYLCASSYGQTQETQYFGPGTRLLVL.

The rearrangement joins TRBV15 to TRBJ1-2; D is ambiguous. The CDR3 is 12 amino acids. V was pared by 1 base and J by 7 bases, with 7 bases between. Germline loops: CDR1 LNHNV, CDR2 YYDKDF (reference sequence). CDR3 residues: CATSRAGGGYTF. Here the CDR3 DNA reads TGTGCCACCAGCAGAGCGGGCGGTGGCTACACCTTC.

CDR3 DNA: TGTGCCAGCACCCCGGGATTTTTCTACAATGAGCAGTTCTTC. Its protein product is CASTPGFFYNEQFF. The J gene is TRBJ2-1, the V gene TRBV6-1; TRBD2 is a possible D gene (5 bases). The CDR3 extends over 14 amino acids. V lost 7 bases and J lost 3, with 13 bases in between. Germline-derived CDR1 and CDR2 are MNHNS and SASEGT.

The chain carries TRBV12-3 or TRBV12-4 and TRBJ2-5; 7 bases align to TRBD1. V was clipped by 5 bases and J by 2 bases; unmatched bases: 5. This CDR3 spans 14 amino acids. CDR3 in DNA: TGTGCCAGCAGTCCAAACAGGGGACAAGAGACCCAGTACTTC. Its protein product is CASSPNRGQETQYF.

The chain joins TRBV6-5 to TRBJ2-7; D is unclear. Trimming stripped 0 bases from V and 6 bases from J, with 15 bases between. Germline lookup yields CDR1 MNHEY and CDR2 SVGAGI. CDR3 size: 15 residues. The CDR3 DNA sequence: TGTGCCAGCAGTTACTCACCCTACCCACCCCTCGAGCAGTACTTC. It codes for CASSYSPYPPLEQYF.

The gene calls are TRBV28 and TRBJ1-2; TRBD1 might be the D (6 bases). The V and J ends lost 3 bases and 2 bases respectively, with 16 bases between them. Germline values: CDR1 MDHEN, CDR2 SYDVKM. CDR3 length: 16 amino acids. CDR3 in amino acids: CASSFRGALVNYGYTF. DNA for the CDR3: TGTGCCAGCAGTTTTCGGGGGGCGCTTGTCAACTATGGCTACACCTTC.

The chain has TRBV20-1 and TRBJ2-3, with TRBD2 matching 11 bases. There are 15 residues in the CDR3. V shed 5 bases, J shed 3 bases, and the junction held 7 bases outside the gene matches. Germline V CDR1 and CDR2: DFQATT, SNEGSKA (reference sequence). The CDR3 bases are TGCAGTGCTTCGCGGACTAGCGGGCAGACAGATACGCAGTATTTT. It specifies CSASRTSGQTDTQYF.

The chain recombines TRBV2 with TRBJ2-3, with 10 bases lining up with TRBD2. The germline V gene encodes CDR1 SNHLY and CDR2 FYNNEI. The CDR3 has 13 amino acids. The J segment lost 4 bases and the V segment lost 10 bases, leaving 5 bases of the junction unmatched. The CDR3 protein is CAISSGRADTQYF. The CDR3 region has the DNA TGTGCCATCTCTAGCGGGAGAGCAGATACGCAGTATTTT.

The chain couples TRBV20-1 to TRBJ2-3; D tentatively reads TRBD1 or TRBD2 (6 bases each). V dropped 4 bases and J dropped 6 bases, with 11 bases sitting between them. Germline-derived CDR1 and CDR2 are DFQATT and SNEGSKA (reference sequence). This CDR3 has 12 residues. CDR3 region: CSATLGGDTQYF. The CDR3 DNA sequence: TGCAGTGCTACACTGGGGGGCGATACGCAGTATTTT.

J is TRBJ2-7 and V is TRBV6-5; 8 bases are shared with TRBD2. Germline assignment: CDR1 MNHEY and CDR2 SVGAGI. CDR3 length equals 15 residues. Unmatched junction bases numbered 7, after V lost 2 bases and J lost 4 bases. The CDR3 DNA is TGTGCCAGCAGTTACAGGCGGGGGGCAGATTACGAGCAGTACTTC. Its translation: CASSYRRGADYEQYF.

This clonotype turned up a few times. The junction departs from the called germline gene at one end, perhaps through a read error. The J gene is TRBJ1-2, the V gene TRBV7-9, with no clear D. The V gene's germline CDR1 is SEHNR and CDR2 FQNEAQ (reference sequence). There are 12 residues in the CDR3. In DNA form, the CDR3 reads TGTGCCAGCAGTTTAGATGGCTATGGCTACACCTTC. Its protein is CASSLDGYGYTF.

The chain joins TRBV25-1 to TRBJ1-2; maybe TRBD1 (6 bases). CDR3 size: 14 residues. Germline V gene lookup returns CDR1 MGHDK and CDR2 SYGVNS. V was shortened by 2 bases and J by 4 bases, with 11 bases between the two germline ends. The CDR3: CASSEGNRVYGYTF. The CDR3 bases are TGTGCCAGCAGTGAAGGGAACAGGGTCTATGGCTACACCTTC.

Concerning this clonotype: One end of the junction fails to match germline, which may point to a read error. V usage is TRBV6-1 and J usage is TRBJ1-2; the D gene is possibly TRBD1 (6 bases). Germline assignment: CDR1 MNHNS and CDR2 SASEGT. The CDR3 covers 13 residues. CDR3 nucleotide sequence: TGTGCCAGCAGTGAAGGGACAGTTGGTGGCTACACTTTC. This gives the protein CASSEGTVGGYTF.

V and J are TRBV2 and TRBJ1-4; no reliable D call. Trimming removed 2 bases from V and 7 bases from J, with 2 bases in between. The CDR3 sequence is 11 residues long. CDR1 is SNHLY and CDR2 is FYNNEI in the germline V gene. Here the CDR3 DNA reads TGTGCCAGCAGTGAATTTGAAAAACTGTTTTTT. It specifies CASSEFEKLFF.

This chain links TRBV7-2 with TRBJ1-5; D unclear. Germline V CDR1 and CDR2: SGHTA, FQGNSA. V shed 1 base and J shed 1 base, with 14 bases lying between them. The CDR3 loop spans 17 amino acids. Here the CDR3 reads CASSLDSRGGSNQPQHF. Written as DNA, the CDR3 is TGTGCCAGCAGCTTAGATAGTCGGGGTGGGAGCAATCAGCCCCAGCATTTT.

The genes are TRBV7-2 and TRBJ2-1, with a tentative D call TRBD2 (5 bases). CDR3 length: 15 amino acids. The germline CDR1 and CDR2 sequences are SGHTA and FQGNSA. V shed 1 base and J shed 5 bases, with 12 bases lying between them. DNA for the CDR3: TGTGCCAGCAGCTTAGTTCCGGGAATGGACAATGAGCAGTTCTTC. Residues: CASSLVPGMDNEQFF.

The J gene is TRBJ2-3, the V gene TRBV7-2, with D possibly TRBD2 on 7 matching bases. In germline, CDR1 is SGHTA, CDR2 FQGNSA. This CDR3 comprises 16 residues. V lost 1 base to trimming and J lost 2 bases, with 13 bases between them. Written as DNA, the CDR3 is TGTGCCAGCAGCTTAGGTGGGCGGGGGCTCACAGATACGCAGTATTTT. It codes for CASSLGGRGLTDTQYF. The full variable domain, rest sourced from reference TRBV7-2 and TRBJ2-3, is GAGVSQSPSNKVTEKGKDVELRCDPISGHTALYWYRQSLGQGLEFLIYFQGNSAPDKSGLPSDRFSAERTGGSVSTLTIQRTQQEDSAVYLCASSLGGRGLTDTQYFGPGTRLTVL.

This clonotype was observed once. The rearrangement joins TRBV20-1 to TRBJ1-5, with D unclear. Per the germline V gene, CDR1 is DFQATT and CDR2 is SNEGSKA (reference sequence). Trimming shortened V by 4 bases and J by 4 bases, and 14 bases separated the two germline ends. The CDR3 is 14 amino acids. The CDR3 DNA follows: TGCAGTGCTACTGAGTTTCAGGAGAATCAGCCCCAGCATTTT. The encoded protein is CSATEFQENQPQHF.

The chain recombines TRBV15 with TRBJ2-7, with TRBD1 matching over 7 bases. CDR3 length: 11 amino acids. Germline assignment: CDR1 LNHNV and CDR2 YYDKDF (reference sequence). The ends lost 4 bases at V and 7 bases at J; junction bases unmatched: 1. The CDR3 bases are TGTGCCACCAGCACGGGACAGGAGCAGTACTTC. Amino acid sequence: CATSTGQEQYF. The entire variable domain, with the rest obtained from reference TRBV15 and TRBJ2-7, is as follows: DAMVIQNPRYQVTQFGKPVTLSCSQTLNHNVMYWYQQKSSQAPKLLFHYYDKDFNNEADTPDNFQSRRPNTSFCFLDIRSPGLGDTAMYLCATSTGQEQYFGPGTRLTVT.

The chain couples TRBV12-3 or TRBV12-4 to TRBJ1-1, with unresolved D. Trimming left V 3 bases short and J 1 base short, with 6 bases between. The CDR3 covers 13 residues. The CDR3 region is CASSFAGNTEAFF. CDR3 bases: TGTGCCAGCAGTTTCGCAGGGAACACTGAAGCTTTCTTT.